The 12 T cell receptor beta chains in this list originate from one sample, sequenced in a study of CD8+CD57+ T cells in acquired aplastic anemia. For CDR3 and TCR beta VDJ profiling, genomic DNA was the template used. TCRdb redid the calling of the reads with MiXCR, one entry per CDR3 protein. This sample has roughly 58,000 distinct CDR3 sequences, with about 54% found just once. Sequencing used sorted CD4+, CD8+, or CD8+CD57+ T cells (not recorded which) from PBMCs. The receptors shown here come from a human donor in good health, serving as a control.

The V call is TRBV5-1, the J call TRBJ2-5; perhaps TRBD1 as D (6 bases). Germline V gene data show CDR1 as SGHRS and CDR2 as YFSETQ. This CDR3 has 17 residues. V was pared by 7 bases and J by 6 bases, with 28 bases between. The CDR3 loop is CASGPGWRTGQQKTQYF. The DNA for the CDR3 is TGCGCCAGCGGACCGGGGTGGCGGACGGGACAACAAAAGACCCAGTACTTC. Combining the CDR3 with reference TRBV5-1 and TRBJ2-5 gives the whole variable domain KAGVTQTPRYLIKTRGQQVTLSCSPISGHRSVSWYQQTPGQGLQFLFEYFSETQRNKGNFPGRFSGRQFSNSRSEMNVSTLELGDSALYLCASGPGWRTGQQKTQYFGPGTRLLVL.

This clonotype was counted at least ten times. V usage is TRBV11-2 and J usage is TRBJ1-3; D is possibly TRBD1 (6 bases). The CDR3 is made up of 15 amino acids. CDR1 SGHAT and CDR2 FQNNGV come from the germline V gene. V was cut by 1 base and J by 9 bases, with 16 bases left in between. CDR3 coding DNA: TGTGCCAGCAGCTTAGTAACAGGGCCACCTAGCACCATATATTTT. Translated: CASSLVTGPPSTIYF.

This clonotype was seen only once. In DNA form, the CDR3 reads TGTGCCAGCAGCTCCCCCCCATTTACGAACACTGAAGCTTTCTTT. It translates to CASSSPPFTNTEAFF. This chain links TRBV11-2 with TRBJ1-1; D is unresolved. V lost 4 bases and J lost 1, with 13 bases in between. The V gene's germline CDR1 is SGHAT and CDR2 FQNNGV. The CDR3 has 15 amino acids.

This sequence joins TRBV2 and TRBJ1-1, with D maybe TRBD1 (5 bases). V lost 6 bases and J 3 bases, leaving 17 bases between the germline ends. Germline values: CDR1 SNHLY, CDR2 FYNNEI. The CDR3 contains 15 residues. The CDR3, as DNA: TGTGCCAGCAGCCTCAAGAGAGGGGCCTACACTGAAGCTTTCTTT. Residues: CASSLKRGAYTEAFF.

This clonotype was detected a few times. The chain employs TRBV20-1 and TRBJ2-3; TRBD2 matches at 10 bases. The trim removed 1 base at V and 3 bases at J, leaving 4 bases unmatched. Germline V gene lookup returns CDR1 DFQATT and CDR2 SNEGSKA (reference sequence). This CDR3 has 15 amino acids. This CDR3 is CSARAPSGRTDTQYF. As DNA, the CDR3 is TGCAGTGCTAGAGCCCCTAGCGGGAGAACAGATACGCAGTATTTT.

This clonotype was recorded only once. The rearrangement uses TRBV5-5 and TRBJ2-7; D perhaps matches TRBD2 (6 bases). The CDR3 sequence is 15 residues long. In germline, CDR1 is SGHKS, CDR2 YYEKEE (reference sequence). The V end was cut by 1 base, the J end by 7 bases, with 18 bases between. DNA for the CDR3: TGTGCCAGCAGCTTGTCGGGAGAGGGGTACAATGAGCAGTACTTC. It encodes CASSLSGEGYNEQYF.

This clonotype was found a few times. The rearrangement links TRBV2 to TRBJ2-7; 8 nucleotides align to TRBD1. Germline V gene lookup returns CDR1 SNHLY and CDR2 FYNNEI. The CDR3 length is 14 residues. V trimming: 3 bases; J trimming: 3 bases; junction bases outside the gene matches: 4. This CDR3 is CASSDQDRDYEQYF. CDR3 DNA sequence: TGTGCCAGCAGTGACCAGGACAGGGACTACGAGCAGTACTTC.

By share, this clonotype counts as medium-sized. The rearrangement uses TRBV2 and TRBJ1-5, with D uncertain. The germline V gene encodes CDR1 SNHLY and CDR2 FYNNEI. The CDR3 sequence is 14 residues long. V lost 3 bases and J 3 bases, leaving 9 bases between the germline ends. CDR3 sequence reads: CASSDSAYNQPQHF. CDR3 DNA: TGTGCCAGCAGTGACAGCGCATACAATCAGCCCCAGCATTTT.

The chain joins TRBV10-3 to TRBJ2-7, with D possibly TRBD1 on 6 matching bases. The CDR3 length is 15 residues. Germline assignment: CDR1 ENHRY and CDR2 SYGVKD. Trimming shortened V by 6 bases and J by 7 bases, and 22 bases separated the two germline ends. The CDR3 sequence: CAIRDRQADFREQYF. The CDR3 DNA follows: TGTGCCATCAGGGACCGACAGGCGGACTTTCGGGAGCAGTACTTC.

This clonotype was observed once. V gene TRBV3-1 combines with J gene TRBJ2-1, with D maybe TRBD2 (5 bases). The CDR3 spans 14 residues. Trimming shortened V by 6 bases and J by 0 bases, and 9 bases separated the two germline ends. The germline CDR1 and CDR2 sequences are LGHDT and YNNKEL (reference sequence). The CDR3 spells CASSDYSSYNEQFF. CDR3 bases: TGTGCCAGCAGTGACTATAGCTCCTACAATGAGCAGTTCTTC.

The gene calls are TRBV7-9 and TRBJ1-4; TRBD1 is a possible D gene (5 bases). Germline V gene data show CDR1 as SEHNR and CDR2 as FQNEAQ (reference sequence). The CDR3 length is 14 residues. V was trimmed by 2 bases and J by 7 bases, leaving 11 bases between them. CDR3 sequence reads: CASSLTGRPEKLFF. The CDR3 bases are TGTGCCAGCAGCTTAACGGGACGGCCTGAAAAACTGTTTTTT.

This clonotype was seen many times. The chain carries TRBV20-1 and TRBJ2-1; tentatively, D is TRBD1 (5 bases). Germline CDR1 and CDR2: DFQATT and SNEGSKA (reference sequence). The germline V and J ends were trimmed by 0 bases and 0 bases, with 15 bases remaining between them. CDR3 length: 17 residues. CDR3 loop: CSARESRGGTSYNEQFF. CDR3 sequence (DNA): TGCAGTGCTAGAGAATCTAGGGGCGGCACCTCCTACAATGAGCAGTTCTTC.